These 22 T cell receptor beta chains were sequenced from one sample in a study of technical replicates of blood from several donors. The repertoire was sequenced with immunoSEQ multiplex PCR; TCRdb's copy has only in-frame clones and lacks some. The repertoire has 60,000 to 75,000 clones, 80% to 90% of them found once; the top ten carry about 5%. Material: PBMCs. The receptors were gathered from a human donor in good health. Some clones in this sample may be carry-over from other donors' samples.

Only a few counts were recorded for this clone. This chain uses TRBV7-3 with TRBJ1-1; D is ambiguous. Germline CDR1 reads SGHTA; CDR2 reads FQGTGA. The CDR3 has 14 residues. The germline V and J ends were trimmed by 2 bases and 2 bases, with 9 bases remaining between them. The CDR3 is CASSLFLRNTEAFF. The CDR3 bases are TGTGCCAGCAGCTTATTCCTCAGAAACACTGAAGCTTTCTTT.

This rearrangement joins TRBV19 to TRBJ2-6, with a tentative D call TRBD2 (7 bases). Germline loops: CDR1 LNHDA, CDR2 SQIVND (reference sequence). Between the trimmed V and J ends, which lost 3 bases and 0 bases, there was a span of 12 bases. The CDR3 runs to 17 residues. DNA of the CDR3: TGTGCCAGTAGTATTCGGGGGGCGAGCTCTGGGGCCAACGTCCTGACTTTC. Translating gives CASSIRGASSGANVLTF.

The gene calls are TRBV2 and TRBJ2-5; TRBD2 is a possible D gene (6 bases). CDR3 length equals 16 residues. The V end lost 3 bases, the J end lost 2 bases, and 16 bases lay between the germline ends. The V gene's germline CDR1 is SNHLY and CDR2 FYNNEI. In DNA form, the CDR3 reads TGTGCCAGCAGTGACCCCGGGGGAAATGATCAAGAGACCCAGTACTTC. It translates to CASSDPGGNDQETQYF.

The chain has TRBV19 and TRBJ1-4; D is ambiguous. The CDR3 has 13 amino acids. CDR1 and CDR2 from the germline V gene are LNHDA and SQIVND (reference sequence). The V end lost 4 bases, the J end lost 3 bases, and 6 bases lay between the germline ends. In DNA, the CDR3 is TGTGCCAGTAGTACATCCCCTAATGAAAAACTGTTTTTT. Protein: CASSTSPNEKLFF. The complete variable domain, with remaining parts taken from reference TRBV19 and TRBJ1-4, reads DGGITQSPKYLFRKEGQNVTLSCEQNLNHDAMYWYRQDPGQGLRLIYYSQIVNDFQKGDIAEGYSVSREKKESFPLTVTSAQKNPTAFYLCASSTSPNEKLFFGSGTQLSVL.

The J gene is TRBJ2-7, the V gene TRBV21-1; the listed D gene, TRBD2, was not tested against the DNA. TRBV21-1 is a pseudogene. The CDR3 is 14 residues long. CDR3 in amino acids: CASSKQGSFYEQYF. The CDR3 DNA follows: TGTGCCAGCAGCAAACAAGGGAGTTTCTACGAGCAGTACTTC.

The rearrangement links TRBV7-2 to TRBJ2-2, with TRBD2 as a possible D gene (6 bases). Germline lookup yields CDR1 SGHTA and CDR2 FQGNSA. The V end lost 7 bases, the J end lost 0 bases, and 15 bases lay between the germline ends. The CDR3 runs to 16 residues. The CDR3 sequence is CASIRRGGANTGELFF. The CDR3 region has the DNA TGTGCCAGCATTCGACGGGGAGGAGCGAACACCGGGGAGCTGTTTTTT.

This clone was found a few times. V usage is TRBV5-4 and J usage is TRBJ2-5; a possible D gene is TRBD2 (5 bases). CDR1 SGHNT and CDR2 YYREEE come from the germline V gene (reference sequence). Trimming took 3 bases from V and 4 from J, leaving 7 bases between them. The CDR3 has 12 amino acids. The CDR3 region has the DNA TGTGCCAGCAGCTGGGAGTTAGAGACCCAGTACTTC. Translated, it gives CASSWELETQYF.

The rearrangement uses TRBV5-1 and TRBJ2-2; D is ambiguous. V lost 0 bases and J lost 2, with 11 bases in between. This CDR3 contains 16 residues. Per the germline V gene, CDR1 is SGHRS and CDR2 is YFSETQ. The CDR3 region is CASSLVPQSNTGELFF. CDR3 sequence (DNA): TGCGCCAGCAGCTTGGTTCCTCAGTCCAACACCGGGGAGCTGTTTTTT.

This clone was recorded a few times. J is TRBJ2-7 and V is TRBV19, with a weak D call TRBD2 (6 bases). The germline gives CDR1 LNHDA, CDR2 SQIVND (reference sequence). The V and J ends lost 3 bases and 2 bases respectively, with 11 bases between them. There are 14 residues in the CDR3. CDR3 amino acids: CASSMTSSTYEQYF. The CDR3 nucleotides are TGTGCCAGTAGTATGACTAGTTCAACCTACGAGCAGTACTTC.

The rearrangement joins TRBV15 to TRBJ2-2; TRBD1 is a possible D gene (6 bases). Germline V lookup: CDR1 LNHNV, CDR2 YYDKDF (reference sequence). Between the trimmed V and J ends, which lost 1 base and 4 bases, there was a span of 16 bases. There are 17 residues in the CDR3. Here the CDR3 reads CATSRGGTNKGTGELFF. CDR3 nucleotide sequence: TGTGCCACCAGCAGAGGGGGGACAAATAAGGGCACCGGGGAGCTGTTTTTT.

By frequency in the sample, this clone is medium-sized. The chain couples TRBV6-1 to TRBJ2-7, with 8 bases aligning to TRBD1. Germline V gene data show CDR1 as MNHNS and CDR2 as SASEGT. V gave up 0 bases and J gave up 0 bases; unmatched junction bases: 4. CDR3 size: 16 residues. The CDR3 DNA reads as TGTGCCAGCAGTGAAGCGCTCGGGACAGGCTCCTACGAGCAGTACTTC. Translated: CASSEALGTGSYEQYF.

The chain joins TRBV6-5 to TRBJ2-5; 7 bases agree with TRBD1. The CDR3 runs to 15 residues. Germline V gene sequence: CDR1 MNHEY, CDR2 SVGAGI. The ends lost 0 bases at V and 2 bases at J; junction bases unmatched: 3. The DNA of the CDR3 is TGTGCCAGCAGTTACTCCGACAGGGAACAAGAGACCCAGTACTTC. This translates into CASSYSDREQETQYF.

The gene calls are TRBV6-4 and TRBJ2-1; 10 bases align to TRBD2. Germline V gives CDR1 MRHNA, CDR2 SNTAGT. The CDR3 is 16 amino acids. Unmatched junction bases numbered 4, after V lost 0 bases and J lost 5 bases. The DNA of the CDR3 is TGTGCCAGCAGTGACTCAAGCGGGGGGGACCACAATGAGCAGTTCTTC. Protein sequence: CASSDSSGGDHNEQFF.

CDR3 DNA: TGCGCCAGCAGCCCGGACAGGGGCACCCAAGAGACCCAGTACTTC. This encodes CASSPDRGTQETQYF. The chain employs TRBV5-1 and TRBJ2-5; TRBD1 matches 9 bases. The germline CDR1 and CDR2 sequences are SGHRS and YFSETQ. The CDR3 contains 15 residues. V gave up 4 bases and J gave up 1 base; unmatched junction bases: 5.

The V call is TRBV6-6, the J call TRBJ2-5, with unresolved D. Trimming took 2 bases from V and 2 from J, leaving 9 bases between them. CDR1 and CDR2 from the germline V gene are MNHNY and SVGAGI (reference sequence). The CDR3 runs 14 residues. CDR3 DNA sequence: TGTGCCAGCAGTTACCCGCCTATACAAGAGACCCAGTACTTC. This encodes CASSYPPIQETQYF.

The rearrangement links TRBV2 to TRBJ2-7, with TRBD1 matching 8 bases. J gave up 12 bases and V 7 bases, and 14 bases lay outside the gene matches. This CDR3 region has 13 residues. CDR1 is SNHLY and CDR2 is FYNNEI in the germline V gene. The CDR3 coding sequence is TGTGCCAGCACCGGGACAGGACGTCCTAGTGGGTACTTC. Residues: CASTGTGRPSGYF.

In DNA, the CDR3 is TGTGCCAGCAGTGACGAAGGACTAGCGGGAGGGTTGGGCGGGGAGCTGTTTTTT. It is translated as CASSDEGLAGGLGGELFF. The chain joins TRBV6-4 to TRBJ2-2; 15 positions match TRBD2. This CDR3 is 18 amino acids long. Germline loops: CDR1 MRHNA, CDR2 SNTAGT. V dropped 2 bases and J dropped 7; count of bases not matched to a gene: 8.

The V call is TRBV7-8, the J call TRBJ2-3; D is possibly TRBD2 (6 bases). The CDR3 sequence is 16 residues long. V was clipped by 3 bases and J by 3 bases, with 16 bases between them. Germline V gene lookup returns CDR1 SGHVS and CDR2 FQNEAQ. CDR3 residues: CASSFPPGTRTDTQYF. In nucleotides, the CDR3 is TGTGCCAGCAGCTTCCCTCCCGGGACTCGGACAGATACGCAGTATTTT.

This CDR3 is CASSLRLAGPTDTQYF. DNA for the CDR3: TGTGCCAGCAGTTTACGGCTAGCGGGACCCACAGATACGCAGTATTTT. J is TRBJ2-3 and V is TRBV28; 9 bases are shared with TRBD2. The CDR3 runs to 16 residues. The junction had 5 bases not matched to a gene; V was cut back by 2 bases and J by 2 bases. Germline V CDR1 and CDR2: MDHEN, SYDVKM. The full variable domain, with the rest looked up from reference TRBV28 and TRBJ2-3, is DVKVTQSSRYLVKRTGEKVFLECVQDMDHENMFWYRQDPGLGLRLIYFSYDVKMKEKGDIPEGYSVSREKKERFSLILESASTNQTSMYLCASSLRLAGPTDTQYFGPGTRLTVL.

This chain connects TRBV19 to TRBJ2-6; possible D gene TRBD1, 5 bases. The germline CDR1 and CDR2 sequences are LNHDA and SQIVND (reference sequence). Trimming pared 7 bases from V and 0 bases from J, leaving 7 bases between. This CDR3 contains 14 residues. Written as DNA, the CDR3 is TGTGCCAGTAAAGACAGCTCTGGGGCCAACGTCCTGACTTTC. Translating it yields CASKDSSGANVLTF.

The chain combines TRBV2 with TRBJ2-5; 12 bases match TRBD1. The germline CDR1 and CDR2 sequences are SNHLY and FYNNEI. The CDR3 has 16 residues. J lost 3 bases, V lost 6 bases, and 8 bases had no gene match. The CDR3 region is CASRPGTGGTEETQYF. CDR3 coding DNA: TGTGCCAGCAGGCCCGGGACAGGGGGCACGGAAGAGACCCAGTACTTC.

The chain recombines TRBV29-1 with TRBJ2-5; D remains ambiguous. V lost 2 bases, J lost 2 bases, and 3 bases lay in between. CDR1 SQVTM and CDR2 ANQGSEA come from the germline V gene. The CDR3 covers 11 residues. CDR3 protein: CSVEQQETQYF. In nucleotides, the CDR3 is TGCAGCGTTGAACAGCAAGAGACCCAGTACTTC.